The 26 T cell receptor beta chains listed next were all sequenced from one sample in a study of cytomegalovirus exposure and HLA in healthy donors. Use of 60 Vbeta and 13 Jbeta primers characterized the PCR. Using immunoSEQ multiplex PCR, the repertoire was profiled, and TCRdb retains in-frame clones only, with some absent. The sample holds 150,000 to 200,000 clones, 81% seen once. The source material was PBMCs. These receptors all come from a man younger than 35 in good health and CMV-seronegative.

V gene TRBV11-2 combines with J gene TRBJ2-3; D uncertain. V was shortened by 5 bases and J by 0 bases, with 3 bases between the two germline ends. CDR3 length equals 12 residues. Per the germline V gene, CDR1 is SGHAT and CDR2 is FQNNGV. CDR3 nucleotide sequence: TGTGCCAGCAGCCTAAGCACAGATACGCAGTATTTT. Its translation is CASSLSTDTQYF.

This clone has just one count. The chain employs TRBV28 and TRBJ1-5, with D unclear. V was shortened by 0 bases and J by 0 bases, with 12 bases between the two germline ends. The germline V gene has CDR1 MDHEN and CDR2 SYDVKM. This CDR3 spans 17 amino acids. The DNA of the CDR3 is TGTGCCAGCAGTTTATGGCCGGTCACTAATAGCAATCAGCCCCAGCATTTT. This codes for CASSLWPVTNSNQPQHF.

In this sample, this clone turned up once. The chain has TRBV5-4 and TRBJ2-3; TRBD2 matches 9 bases. The CDR3 loop spans 16 amino acids. Trimming removed 3 bases from V and 4 bases from J; junction bases left unmatched: 9. CDR1 and CDR2 (germline): SGHNT, YYREEE (reference sequence). CDR3 bases: TGTGCCAGCAGCTACTCCGGGACTAGCATCCCAGATACGCAGTATTTT. Translated: CASSYSGTSIPDTQYF.

The chain uses TRBV5-6 and TRBJ2-7; D gene unclear. The CDR3 consists of 14 residues. In germline, CDR1 is SGHDT, CDR2 YYEEEE. V shed 4 bases and J shed 0 bases, with 11 bases lying between them. DNA for the CDR3: TGTGCCAGCAGCCCCCTGGCGGTCTCCTACGAGCAGTACTTC. Protein sequence: CASSPLAVSYEQYF.

The rearrangement uses TRBV7-2 and TRBJ2-3; 9 nucleotides align to TRBD1. The V and J ends lost 2 bases and 4 bases, in that order; junction bases with no gene match: 4. The CDR3 consists of 15 residues. Germline assignment: CDR1 SGHTA and CDR2 FQGNSA. In nucleotides, the CDR3 is TGTGCCAGCAGCTTAAATACAGGGGGCGCAGATACGCAGTATTTT. Its translation: CASSLNTGGADTQYF. Combining the CDR3 with reference TRBV7-2 and TRBJ2-3 gives the whole variable domain GAGVSQSPSNKVTEKGKDVELRCDPISGHTALYWYRQSLGQGLEFLIYFQGNSAPDKSGLPSDRFSAERTGGSVSTLTIQRTQQEDSAVYLCASSLNTGGADTQYFGPGTRLTVL.

This clone was detected a few times. This sequence joins TRBV6-5 and TRBJ2-7, with 9 bases lining up with TRBD1. Looked up from germline, CDR1 is MNHEY and CDR2 is SVGAGI. This CDR3 is 15 amino acids long. J gave up 0 bases and V 5 bases, and 5 bases lay outside the gene matches. The CDR3 sequence is CASSRTGAPSYEQYF. The CDR3 nucleotides read TGTGCCAGCAGTCGGACAGGGGCCCCCTCCTACGAGCAGTACTTC.

The chain joins TRBV21-1 to TRBJ1-4. TRBV21-1 is a pseudogene segment. There are 17 residues in the CDR3. The CDR3 nucleotides read TGTGCCAGCAGCAAAGAAAGCGGGCCCTGTGGTGTTGAAAAACTGTTTTTT. Its translation: CASSKESGPCGVEKLFF.

The chain joins TRBV5-8 to TRBJ2-3; 7 bases are shared with TRBD1. Germline V lookup: CDR1 SGHTS, CDR2 YDEGEE. Unmatched junction bases numbered 3, after V lost 2 bases and J lost 3 bases. This CDR3 comprises 14 residues. Here the CDR3 DNA reads TGTGCCAGCAGCTTCCGACAGGGAACAGATACGCAGTATTTT. Protein: CASSFRQGTDTQYF.

The chain joins TRBV5-6 to TRBJ2-3, with a weak D call TRBD2 (5 bases). The length of the CDR3 is 15 residues. V shed 0 bases and J shed 4 bases, with 12 bases lying between them. CDR1 is SGHDT and CDR2 is YYEEEE in the germline V gene. For the CDR3, the DNA is TGTGCCAGCAGCTTGGCGGGAAGGGCGCCAGATACGCAGTATTTT. Translating gives CASSLAGRAPDTQYF.

V usage is TRBV7-9 and J usage is TRBJ2-1; 7 bases align to TRBD2. CDR1 and CDR2 (germline): SEHNR, FQNEAQ (reference sequence). Germline trimming cut 3 bases from V and 7 bases from J; bases unmatched to any gene: 6. The CDR3 sequence is 14 residues long. In DNA, the CDR3 is TGTGCCAGCAGCTTGATTAGCGGGTATAATGAGCAGTTCTTC. Its translation is CASSLISGYNEQFF.

J is TRBJ1-6 and V is TRBV12-5, with unresolved D. The CDR3 sequence is 18 residues long. Trimming left V 3 bases short and J 8 bases short, with 23 bases between. Per the germline V gene, CDR1 is LGHNT and CDR2 is FRNRAP. The CDR3: CASGFKTGTPEADSPLHF. The CDR3 region has the DNA TGTGCTAGTGGTTTCAAAACTGGCACCCCAGAGGCCGATTCACCCCTCCACTTT.

V usage is TRBV9 and J usage is TRBJ1-1; TRBD1 matches 8 bases. Germline lookup yields CDR1 SGDLS and CDR2 YYNGEE. Trimming took 0 bases from V and 6 from J; bases not matched to a gene: 4. The CDR3 is made up of 14 amino acids. CDR3 amino acids: CASSVAQGESEAFF. The CDR3 DNA reads as TGTGCCAGCAGCGTAGCACAGGGGGAGTCTGAAGCTTTCTTT.

This sequence joins TRBV6-1 and TRBJ2-7; 10 positions match TRBD2. CDR1 and CDR2 from the germline V gene are MNHNS and SASEGT. This CDR3 contains 15 residues. V gave up 6 bases and J gave up 2 bases; unmatched junction bases: 7. CDR3 sequence: CASSHLAGETYEQYF. CDR3 sequence (DNA): TGTGCCAGCAGCCACCTAGCGGGAGAAACCTACGAGCAGTACTTC.

The V call is TRBV28, the J call TRBJ2-2, with TRBD2 matching 10 bases. The junction had 6 bases not matched to a gene; V was cut back by 6 bases and J by 2 bases. Germline V gene data show CDR1 as MDHEN and CDR2 as SYDVKM. CDR3 length: 16 amino acids. CDR3 in DNA: TGTGCCAGCAGCCCCTCTAGCGGGAGTAACACCGGGGAGCTGTTTTTT. As protein: CASSPSSGSNTGELFF.

The chain links TRBV29-1 to TRBJ2-1, with TRBD2 matching over 16 bases. The CDR3 is 18 residues long. Germline loops: CDR1 SQVTM, CDR2 ANQGSEA. After removal of 7 bases from V and 7 bases from J, the junction contained 16 bases not matched to a gene. For the CDR3, the DNA is TGCAGCGCCCATGGTGCCGGGACTAGCGGGGGGGCTGTTAATGAGCAGTTCTTC. Its protein is CSAHGAGTSGGAVNEQFF.

The V gene is TRBV5-4, the J gene TRBJ2-5; possibly TRBD1 for D (5 bases). The end of the DNA is better explained by TRBJ2-7, so the J call may be wrong. CDR1 and CDR2 from the germline V gene are SGHNT and YYREEE (reference sequence). This CDR3 is built from 13 residues. CDR3 coding DNA: TGTGCCAGCAGCTACGACAGAACCTACGAGCAGTACTTC. Amino acids: CASSYDRTYEQYF.

This clone was found once. This rearrangement joins TRBV18 to TRBJ1-2, with D unclear. Germline lookup yields CDR1 KGHSH and CDR2 LQKENI. This CDR3 is 16 amino acids long. V gave up 1 base and J gave up 6 bases, with 18 bases separating them. The CDR3 region has the DNA TGTGCCAGCTCACCACGGTCCGGGAGTAATGCCGATGGCTACACCTTC. Translating gives CASSPRSGSNADGYTF.

Turning to this clone: Within the sample, other DNA sequences also encode this same CDR3. CDR3 DNA: TGTGCCAGCAGCGGCGGTACCTACGAGCAGTACTTC. This translates into CASSGGTYEQYF. The genes are TRBV28 and TRBJ2-7, with D uncertain. In germline, CDR1 is MDHEN, CDR2 SYDVKM. The CDR3 length is 12 residues. The germline V and J ends were trimmed by 6 bases and 2 bases, with 8 bases remaining between them.

The chain employs TRBV7-2 and TRBJ1-1; D is ambiguous. V was cut by 1 base and J by 3 bases, with 9 bases left in between. CDR1 is SGHTA and CDR2 is FQGNSA in the germline V gene. The CDR3 runs 14 residues. Written as DNA, the CDR3 is TGTGCCAGCAGCTTAGAACTGGGCTACACTGAAGCTTTCTTT. Its translation: CASSLELGYTEAFF.

The chain combines TRBV5-4 with TRBJ1-1, with D possibly being TRBD1 (6 bases). Trimming cost V 4 bases and J 3 bases, with 25 bases left between them. The germline V gene encodes CDR1 SGHNT and CDR2 YYREEE (reference sequence). The CDR3 is 18 amino acids. Written as DNA, the CDR3 is TGTGCCAGCAGCCAACAATCAAGGGGGGGCGAGACTCACACTGAAGCTTTCTTT. Its protein product is CASSQQSRGGETHTEAFF.

The J gene is TRBJ2-5, the V gene TRBV7-9, with 9 bases matching TRBD2. Germline loops: CDR1 SEHNR, CDR2 FQNEAQ (reference sequence). The junction had 2 bases not matched to a gene; V was cut back by 1 base and J by 5 bases. CDR3 length equals 14 residues. CDR3 in DNA: TGTGCCAGCAGCTTAGGAGGACTAGCGGAGACCCAGTACTTC. It codes for CASSLGGLAETQYF.

In regard to this clone: The sample carries other DNA sequences with the same CDR3. This chain uses TRBV9 with TRBJ2-3; 12 positions match TRBD2. This CDR3 comprises 16 residues. From germline, CDR1 is SGDLS and CDR2 YYNGEE. The trim removed 4 bases at V and 6 bases at J, leaving 9 bases unmatched. The CDR3 coding sequence is TGTGCCAGCAGCCCTCCGGGACTAGCGGGTCAGGATACGCAGTATTTT. This sequence encodes CASSPPGLAGQDTQYF.

This clone was detected only a few times. This CDR3 is also generated by other DNA sequences in the sample. This rearrangement joins TRBV9 to TRBJ2-1, with 7 bases that match TRBD2. CDR1 SGDLS and CDR2 YYNGEE come from the germline V gene. The ends lost 0 bases at V and 3 bases at J; junction bases unmatched: 3. CDR3 length: 15 amino acids. CDR3 region: CASSVDGGSYNEQFF. The CDR3 region has the DNA TGTGCCAGCAGCGTAGATGGCGGGAGCTACAATGAGCAGTTCTTC.

The genes are TRBV5-1 and TRBJ2-3; possible D gene TRBD2, 5 bases. Per the germline V gene, CDR1 is SGHRS and CDR2 is YFSETQ. Trimming pared 0 bases from V and 3 bases from J, leaving 8 bases between. The CDR3 spans 14 residues. CDR3 DNA sequence: TGCGCCAGCAGCTTGGTCCCGGGGACAGATACGCAGTATTTT. It is translated as CASSLVPGTDTQYF.

This chain uses TRBV7-3 with TRBJ2-7, with TRBD1 matching over 12 bases. The trim removed 4 bases at V and 4 bases at J, leaving 2 bases unmatched. The CDR3 is 14 residues long. Germline V gene sequence: CDR1 SGHTA, CDR2 FQGTGA. Written as DNA, the CDR3 is TGTGCCAGCAGCTCGGGACAGGGGGCGTACGAGCAGTACTTC. This translates into CASSSGQGAYEQYF.

V and J are TRBV30 and TRBJ2-5; no definite D call. There are 12 residues in the CDR3. Trimming removed 2 bases from V and 5 bases from J, with 9 bases in between. Germline V gene sequence: CDR1 GTSNPN, CDR2 SVGIG (reference sequence). CDR3 sequence: CAWSYIGETQYF. The CDR3 DNA reads TGTGCCTGGAGTTACATCGGGGAGACCCAGTACTTC.